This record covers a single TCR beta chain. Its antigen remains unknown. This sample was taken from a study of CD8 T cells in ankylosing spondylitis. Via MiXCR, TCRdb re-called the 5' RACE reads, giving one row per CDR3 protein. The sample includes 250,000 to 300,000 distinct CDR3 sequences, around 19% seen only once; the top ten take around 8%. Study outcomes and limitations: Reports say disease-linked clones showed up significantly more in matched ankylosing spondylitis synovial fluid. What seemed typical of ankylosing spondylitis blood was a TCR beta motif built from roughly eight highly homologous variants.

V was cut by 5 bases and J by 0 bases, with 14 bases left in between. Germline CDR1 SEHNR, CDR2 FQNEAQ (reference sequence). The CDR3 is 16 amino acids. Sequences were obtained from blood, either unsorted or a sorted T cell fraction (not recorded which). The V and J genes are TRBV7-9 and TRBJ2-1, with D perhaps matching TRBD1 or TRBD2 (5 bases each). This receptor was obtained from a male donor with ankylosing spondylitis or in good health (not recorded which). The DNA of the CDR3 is TGTGCCAGCAGCCCAAGGGACCTTAGCTCCTACAATGAGCAGTTCTTC. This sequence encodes CASSPRDLSSYNEQFF.